Given below is one T cell receptor (beta chain) in context. This sample is drawn from a study of control samples from healthy donors and cancer patients. The data were produced by immunoSEQ multiplex PCR, yet TCRdb's version contains in-frame clones alone and is incomplete. The sample gives about 100,000 clones, roughly 90% of which show up once; approximately 8.4% is in the top ten. Looked up from germline, CDR1 is SNHLY and CDR2 is FYNNEI. This CDR3 is 13 amino acids long. V lost 3 bases to trimming and J lost 7 bases, with 12 bases between them. The rearrangement joins TRBV2 to TRBJ1-2; D might be TRBD1 (5 bases). This receptor was identified in a man aged 25-45 years in good health. Sequenced sample: blood. The CDR3 DNA reads TGTGCCAGCAGTGACCAGGGAATTGGTGGCTACACCTTC. Translated, it gives CASSDQGIGGYTF.